This T cell receptor beta chain is drawn from a study of chemoradiotherapy in HPV16-positive cancers. Turning to the study itself: Functional T-cell assays on a couple of HPV16-positive patients' cells defined candidate HPV-specific clones and common TCR motifs. Study findings and constraints: HPV-specific T cells were functionally defined from only a couple of HPV16-positive patients. Non-HPV-specific T cells did not expand in tumors during treatment, whereas candidate HPV-specific clones and E7-related motifs did.

With respect to this clone: Its matching antigen is unknown.

After removal of 6 bases from V and 6 bases from J, the junction contained 6 bases not matched to a gene. This CDR3 is 15 amino acids long. Germline V CDR1 and CDR2: SGHDN, FVKESK. Produced via immunoSEQ multiplex PCR; TCRdb's table is partial and in-frame only. The sample lists around 8,800 clones; around 80% were seen once. J is TRBJ2-3 and V is TRBV14; 13 bases are a match to TRBD2. This material consisted of tumor tissue, taken from a patient who underwent chemoradiotherapy. The sequence derives from a human donor with HPV-associated anogenital cancer. This CDR3 is CASRRTSGRTDTQYF. The CDR3 coding sequence is TGTGCCAGCAGGAGGACTAGCGGGAGAACCGATACGCAGTATTTT. The whole variable domain, remainder taken from reference TRBV14 and TRBJ2-3, is EAGVTQFPSHSVIEKGQTVTLRCDPISGHDNLYWYRRVMGKEIKFLLHFVKESKQDESGMPNNRFLAERTGGTYSTLKVQPAELEDSGVYFCASRRTSGRTDTQYFGPGTRLTVL.